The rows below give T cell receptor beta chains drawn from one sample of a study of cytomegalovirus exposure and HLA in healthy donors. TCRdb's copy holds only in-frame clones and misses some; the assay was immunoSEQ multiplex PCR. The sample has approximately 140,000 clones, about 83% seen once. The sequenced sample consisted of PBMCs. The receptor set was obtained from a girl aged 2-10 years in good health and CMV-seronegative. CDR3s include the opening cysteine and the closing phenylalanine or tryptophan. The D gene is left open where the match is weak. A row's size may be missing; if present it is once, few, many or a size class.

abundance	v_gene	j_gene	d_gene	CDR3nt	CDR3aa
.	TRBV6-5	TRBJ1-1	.	TGTGCCAGCAGCCCGACAGTGAACACTGAAGCTTTCTTT	CASSPTVNTEAFF
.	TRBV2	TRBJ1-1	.	TGTGCCAGCAGTGTGAGGACAGACACTGAAGCTTTCTTT	CASSVRTDTEAFF
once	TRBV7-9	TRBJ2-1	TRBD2	TGTGCCAGCAGCTCGCGACTAGCTTACAATGAGCAGTTCTTC	CASSSRLAYNEQFF
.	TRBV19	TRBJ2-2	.	TGTGCCAGTAGGACCAACAGGGACGGGGAGCTGTTTTTT	CASRTNRDGELFF
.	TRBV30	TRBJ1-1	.	TGTGCCTGGAACGCCGGGTGGAACACTGAAGCTTTCTTT	CAWNAGWNTEAFF
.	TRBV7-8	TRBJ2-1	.	TGTGCCAGCAGCTTACGGGTTCAGAAAGTCTACAATGAGCAGTTCTTC	CASSLRVQKVYNEQFF
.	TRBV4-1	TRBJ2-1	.	TGCGCCAGCAGCCAAGATAGATTTCCCCAGTTCTTC	CASSQDRFPQFF
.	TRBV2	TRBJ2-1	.	TGTGCCAGCAGTGAGATGCGGCAGGGGTTAAAGTTCTTC	CASSEMRQGLKFF
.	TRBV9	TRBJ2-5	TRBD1	TGTGCCAGCAGCGTAAGTGGGACAGAACAAGAGACCCAGTACTTC	CASSVSGTEQETQYF
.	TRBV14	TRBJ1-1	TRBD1	TGTGCCAGCAGCCAAGATGGGGACAGGTGGGCGAACACTGAAGCTTTCTTT	CASSQDGDRWANTEAFF
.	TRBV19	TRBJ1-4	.	TGTGCCAGTAGTATGGCCTTTTCTAATGAAAAACTGTTTTTT	CASSMAFSNEKLFF
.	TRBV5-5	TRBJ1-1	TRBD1	TGTGCCAGCAGCTTGGGCACAGGGGGATGGAACACTGAAGCTTTCTTT	CASSLGTGGWNTEAFF
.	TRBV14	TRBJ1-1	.	TGTGCCAGCAGCCCGGGGGGGGCTGAAGCTTTCTTT	CASSPGGAEAFF
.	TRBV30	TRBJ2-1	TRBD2	TGTGCCTGGAGCGGCCTGGGGGGGTACACCTACAATGAGCAGTTCTTC	CAWSGLGGYTYNEQFF
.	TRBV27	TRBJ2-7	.	TGTGCCAGCAGCAAACAACCGGGACTGAGAAACTACGAGCAGTACTTC	CASSKQPGLRNYEQYF
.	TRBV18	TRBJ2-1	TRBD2	TGTGCCAGCTCACCACCGGGGGTAGCGGGGGGCGACAATGAGCAGTTCTTC	CASSPPGVAGGDNEQFF
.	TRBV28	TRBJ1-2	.	TGTGCCAGCAGTTTCTCCAGGAACTATGGCTACACCTTC	CASSFSRNYGYTF
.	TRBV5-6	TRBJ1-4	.	TGTGCCAGCAGCTTGTTGTCAGGGGATGAAAAACTGTTTTTT	CASSLLSGDEKLFF